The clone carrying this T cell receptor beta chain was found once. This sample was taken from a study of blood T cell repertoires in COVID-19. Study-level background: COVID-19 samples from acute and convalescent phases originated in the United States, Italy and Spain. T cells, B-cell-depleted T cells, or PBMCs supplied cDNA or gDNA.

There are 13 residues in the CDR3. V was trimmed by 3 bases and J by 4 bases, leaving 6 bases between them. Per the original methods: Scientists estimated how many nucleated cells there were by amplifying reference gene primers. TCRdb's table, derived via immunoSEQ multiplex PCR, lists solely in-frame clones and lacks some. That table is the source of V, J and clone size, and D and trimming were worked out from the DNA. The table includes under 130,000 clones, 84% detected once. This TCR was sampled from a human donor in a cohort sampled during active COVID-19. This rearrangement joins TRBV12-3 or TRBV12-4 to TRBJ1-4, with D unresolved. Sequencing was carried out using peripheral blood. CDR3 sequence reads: CASSLSGNEKLFF. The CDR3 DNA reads TGTGCCAGCAGTTTGTCCGGTAATGAAAAACTGTTTTTT.